This note documents a single T cell receptor beta chain sequence. The antigen is unknown. Germline V gene sequence: CDR1 LGHNA, CDR2 YNFKEQ. CDR3 length: 16 amino acids. Trimming removed 1 base from V and 0 bases from J; junction bases left unmatched: 5. This sample stems from a study of vaccination effects on CD4 cells after COVID-19. Whole-study findings and limits: Early post-infection timepoints were absent, and convalescent patients were few.

The table came from immunoSEQ multiplex PCR; TCRdb's copy has only in-frame clones and leaves some out. The data show about 66,000 clones, roughly 80% seen once. CD4+ T cell isolation took place after 10 days of culture. As their vaccination, participants received two doses of either BNT162b2 or mRNA-1273. This specimen consisted of CD4+ T cells from PBMCs cultured without peptide, obtained after COVID-19 vaccination. This chain joins TRBV4-2 and TRBJ1-2, with TRBD1 identical over 7 bases. The sequence came from a human donor who received a COVID-19 vaccine. DNA for the CDR3: TGTGCCAGCAGCCAAGGAGGGCAGGGGGCTAACTATGGCTACACCTTC. Its protein product is CASSQGGQGANYGYTF.